The 12 T cell receptor beta chains presented below share a single source sample, sequenced in a study of cytomegalovirus exposure and HLA in healthy donors. Both 60 Vbeta primers and 13 Jbeta primers went into the PCR. Assay: immunoSEQ multiplex PCR; the TCRdb copy retains only in-frame clones and omits some. The sample shows roughly 150,000 clones, approximately 81% of them seen only once. The sample consisted of PBMCs. The receptors were sampled from a boy younger than 10 in good health and CMV-seronegative.

The table lists this clone with a few counts. This chain uses TRBV7-2 with TRBJ2-1, with a possible D match to TRBD2 (5 bases). The length of the CDR3 is 11 residues. Per germline, CDR1 SGHTA and CDR2 FQGNSA. Deletions cut 2 bases from V and 10 bases from J, with 6 bases between. As DNA, the CDR3 is TGTGCCAGCAGCTTACCGGGAGAGCAGTTCTTC. Protein: CASSLPGEQFF.

The V call is TRBV19, the J call TRBJ1-5; D uncertain. The CDR3 length is 15 residues. Germline V gene lookup returns CDR1 LNHDA and CDR2 SQIVND (reference sequence). V was cut by 2 bases and J by 5 bases, with 13 bases left in between. The CDR3 region is CASSIMERKDQPQHF. The CDR3 DNA is TGTGCCAGTAGTATAATGGAGCGTAAGGATCAGCCCCAGCATTTT.

This clone was counted between two and nine times. V usage is TRBV30 and J usage is TRBJ2-5; no clear D. Deletions cut 3 bases from V and 9 bases from J, with 14 bases between. Germline values: CDR1 GTSNPN, CDR2 SVGIG (reference sequence). The CDR3 is 12 residues long. The CDR3 DNA follows: TGTGCCTGGAGGGAATTCCAACGGGCCCAGTACTTC. It yields the protein CAWREFQRAQYF.

The CDR3 coding sequence is TGTGCCAGCTCACCAGGCAATCCCTACGAGCAGTACTTC. Its translation is CASSPGNPYEQYF. The genes are TRBV18 and TRBJ2-7; D not resolved. The length of the CDR3 is 13 residues. Germline lookup yields CDR1 KGHSH and CDR2 LQKENI. V shed 2 bases and J shed 2 bases, with 7 bases lying between them. The variable domain in full, with the rest retrieved from reference TRBV18 and TRBJ2-7, is NAGVMQNPRHLVRRRGQEARLRCSPMKGHSHVYWYRQLPEEGLKFMVYLQKENIIDESGMPKERFSAEFPKEGPSILRIQQVVRGDSAAYFCASSPGNPYEQYFGPGTRLTVT.

J is TRBJ2-6 and V is TRBV27; 10 nucleotides align to TRBD1. CDR3 length equals 18 residues. The V gene end was trimmed by 4 bases and the J gene end by 3 bases; junction bases not matched to a gene: 9. Germline V CDR1 and CDR2: MNHEY, SMNVEV (reference sequence). The CDR3, as DNA: TGTGCCAGCAGTTCCCGGGACAGGGGAAATTATGGGGCCAACGTCCTGACTTTC. As protein: CASSSRDRGNYGANVLTF.

The genes are TRBV28 and TRBJ2-5; 11 nucleotides match TRBD1. V dropped 6 bases and J dropped 4; count of bases not matched to a gene: 7. The germline V gene encodes CDR1 MDHEN and CDR2 SYDVKM. The CDR3 length is 15 residues. The CDR3 DNA follows: TGTGCCAGCAGCACAGCCGGGACAGGGGGAGAGACCCAGTACTTC. It encodes CASSTAGTGGETQYF.

The chain is built from TRBV5-4 and TRBJ1-3; D is ambiguous. The CDR3 is 16 residues long. Germline CDR1 and CDR2: SGHNT and YYREEE (reference sequence). Deletions cut 1 base from V and 0 bases from J, with 11 bases between. The CDR3 DNA follows: TGTGCCAGCAGCTTGTCTCCGGGTCCCTCTGGAAACACCATATATTTT. Encoded protein: CASSLSPGPSGNTIYF.

This clone appeared once. The chain combines TRBV30 with TRBJ2-2; possible D gene TRBD2, 6 bases. This CDR3 contains 13 residues. Germline values: CDR1 GTSNPN, CDR2 SVGIG (reference sequence). Trimming stripped 4 bases from V and 6 bases from J, with 12 bases between. The CDR3 sequence is CAWTSDYSGELFF. As DNA, the CDR3 is TGTGCCTGGACCTCGGACTATTCCGGGGAGCTGTTTTTT.

The chain is built from TRBV6-1 and TRBJ1-2, with D possibly being TRBD1 (6 bases). Germline V gene lookup returns CDR1 MNHNS and CDR2 SASEGT. CDR3 length: 15 residues. Trimming pared 9 bases from V and 3 bases from J, leaving 20 bases between. The CDR3 spells CASTSSGGLDYGYTF. CDR3 bases: TGTGCCAGTACCTCCTCCGGGGGGCTAGACTATGGCTACACCTTC.

The V gene is TRBV30, the J gene TRBJ1-5; the D gene is possibly TRBD1 (5 bases). CDR1 is GTSNPN, CDR2 SVGIG, per germline (reference sequence). The CDR3 has 14 amino acids. V gave up 2 bases and J gave up 7 bases, with 15 bases separating them. In DNA, the CDR3 is TGTGCCTGGAGTCAAGACAGTTTGGAACAGCCCCAGCATTTT. Residues: CAWSQDSLEQPQHF.

V and J are TRBV10-3 and TRBJ2-3; the match to TRBD2 covers 7 bases. The CDR3 is 17 amino acids. The V and J ends lost 3 bases and 5 bases, in that order; junction bases with no gene match: 14. Per germline, CDR1 ENHRY and CDR2 SYGVKD. The CDR3 loop is CAISDYDERGPRDTQYF. Here the CDR3 DNA reads TGTGCCATCAGTGATTACGACGAGCGGGGTCCCCGAGATACGCAGTATTTT.

This clone was observed a single time. This sequence joins TRBV27 and TRBJ1-6; TRBD1 agrees at 10 bases. J gave up 6 bases and V 5 bases, and 7 bases lay outside the gene matches. CDR1 and CDR2 from the germline V gene are MNHEY and SMNVEV (reference sequence). This CDR3 comprises 16 residues. The CDR3 sequence is CASSPRQGAGNSPLHF. In nucleotides, the CDR3 is TGTGCCAGCAGTCCGCGACAGGGGGCAGGTAATTCACCCCTCCACTTT.